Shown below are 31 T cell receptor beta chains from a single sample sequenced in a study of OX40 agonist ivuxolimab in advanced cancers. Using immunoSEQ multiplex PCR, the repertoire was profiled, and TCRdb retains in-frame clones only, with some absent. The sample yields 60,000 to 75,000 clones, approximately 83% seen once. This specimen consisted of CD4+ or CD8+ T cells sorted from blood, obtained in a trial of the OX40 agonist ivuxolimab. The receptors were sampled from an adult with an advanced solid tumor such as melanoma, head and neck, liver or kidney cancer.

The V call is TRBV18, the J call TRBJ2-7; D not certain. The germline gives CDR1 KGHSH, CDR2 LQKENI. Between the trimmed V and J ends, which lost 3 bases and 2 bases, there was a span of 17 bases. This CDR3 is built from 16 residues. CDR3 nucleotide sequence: TGTGCCAGCTCACCGACACTGCATACCACCGCCTACGAGCAGTACTTC. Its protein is CASSPTLHTTAYEQYF.

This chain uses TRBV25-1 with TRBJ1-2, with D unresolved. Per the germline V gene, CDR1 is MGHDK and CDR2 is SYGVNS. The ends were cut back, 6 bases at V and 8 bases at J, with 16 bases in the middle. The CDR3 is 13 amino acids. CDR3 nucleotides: TGTGCCAGCAGCAAAGGAAAGGGAGGAGGCTACACCTTC. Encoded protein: CASSKGKGGGYTF.

The CDR3 region has the DNA TGTGCCAGCAAATATTCCTACAGGGATAATTCACCCCTCCACTTT. Translating gives CASKYSYRDNSPLHF. This chain joins TRBV18 and TRBJ1-6; TRBD1 might be the D (6 bases). The germline gives CDR1 KGHSH, CDR2 LQKENI. With 8 bases removed from V and 5 bases from J, the gap between germline ends came to 16 bases. The CDR3 totals 15 residues. The full variable domain, rest sourced from reference TRBV18 and TRBJ1-6, is NAGVMQNPRHLVRRRGQEARLRCSPMKGHSHVYWYRQLPEEGLKFMVYLQKENIIDESGMPKERFSAEFPKEGPSILRIQQVVRGDSAAYFCASKYSYRDNSPLHFGNGTRLTVT.

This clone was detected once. CDR3 region: CASSRPGTGHGYTF. The CDR3 nucleotides are TGTGCCAGCAGTCGACCCGGGACAGGACATGGCTACACCTTC. J is TRBJ1-2 and V is TRBV28; 8 nucleotides line up with TRBD1. The germline gives CDR1 MDHEN, CDR2 SYDVKM. The V gene end was trimmed by 5 bases and the J gene end by 6 bases; junction bases not matched to a gene: 8. The CDR3 contains 14 residues.

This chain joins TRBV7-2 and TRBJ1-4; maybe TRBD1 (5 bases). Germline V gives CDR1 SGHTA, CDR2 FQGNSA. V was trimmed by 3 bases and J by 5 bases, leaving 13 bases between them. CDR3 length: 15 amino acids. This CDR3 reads CASSLNGTPNEKLFF. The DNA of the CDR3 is TGTGCCAGCAGCTTGAATGGGACCCCCAATGAAAAACTGTTTTTT.

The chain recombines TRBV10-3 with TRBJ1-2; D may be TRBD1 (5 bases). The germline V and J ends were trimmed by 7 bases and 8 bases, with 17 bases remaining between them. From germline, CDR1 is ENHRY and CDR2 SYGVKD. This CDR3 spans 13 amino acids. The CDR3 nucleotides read TGTGCCATCAAGGGGCGGGATACGGGAGGCTACACCTTC. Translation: CAIKGRDTGGYTF.

The CDR3 is CASSYADTQYF. For the CDR3, the DNA is TGTGCCAGCAGTTACGCAGATACGCAGTATTTT. This sequence joins TRBV13 and TRBJ2-3; D remains ambiguous. The ends were cut back, 6 bases at V and 4 bases at J, with 5 bases in the middle. Germline-derived CDR1 and CDR2 are PRHDT and FYEKMQ (reference sequence). The CDR3 length is 11 residues.

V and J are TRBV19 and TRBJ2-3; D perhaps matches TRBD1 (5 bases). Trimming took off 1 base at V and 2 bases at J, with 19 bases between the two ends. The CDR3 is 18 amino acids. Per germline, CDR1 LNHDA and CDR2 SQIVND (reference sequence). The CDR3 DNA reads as TGTGCCAGTAGTATAGGACGAACCTACAGGTCCCCCACAGATACGCAGTATTTT. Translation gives CASSIGRTYRSPTDTQYF.

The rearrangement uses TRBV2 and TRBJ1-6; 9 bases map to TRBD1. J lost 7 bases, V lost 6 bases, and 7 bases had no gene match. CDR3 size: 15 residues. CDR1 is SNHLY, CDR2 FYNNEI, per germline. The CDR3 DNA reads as TGTGCCAGCAGCACAGGGGGCCCTCGGAATTCACCCCTCCACTTT. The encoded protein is CASSTGGPRNSPLHF.

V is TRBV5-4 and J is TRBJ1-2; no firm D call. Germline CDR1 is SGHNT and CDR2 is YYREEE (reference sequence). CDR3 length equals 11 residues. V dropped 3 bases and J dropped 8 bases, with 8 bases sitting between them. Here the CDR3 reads CASSSAGGYTF. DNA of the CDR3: TGTGCCAGCAGCTCAGCGGGGGGCTACACCTTC.

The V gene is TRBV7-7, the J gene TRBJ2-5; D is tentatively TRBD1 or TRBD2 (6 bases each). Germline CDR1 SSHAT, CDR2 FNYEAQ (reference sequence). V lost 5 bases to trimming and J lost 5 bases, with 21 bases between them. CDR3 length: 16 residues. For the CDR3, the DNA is TGTGCCAGCAGCCCGGTGGGGGGCAACCTGGGGGAGACCCAGTACTTC. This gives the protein CASSPVGGNLGETQYF.

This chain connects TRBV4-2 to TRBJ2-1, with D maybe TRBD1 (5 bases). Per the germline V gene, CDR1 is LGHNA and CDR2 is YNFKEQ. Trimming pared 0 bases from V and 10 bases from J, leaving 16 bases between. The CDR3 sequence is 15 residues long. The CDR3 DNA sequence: TGTGCCAGCAGCCAAGAGGAAAACAGGATAAACGAGCAGTTCTTC. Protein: CASSQEENRINEQFF.

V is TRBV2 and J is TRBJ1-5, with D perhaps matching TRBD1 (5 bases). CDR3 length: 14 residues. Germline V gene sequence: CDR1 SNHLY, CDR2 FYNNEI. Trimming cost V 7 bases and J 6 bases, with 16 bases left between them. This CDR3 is CASTPAGNGQPQHF. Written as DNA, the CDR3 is TGTGCCAGCACCCCGGCAGGGAACGGTCAGCCCCAGCATTTT. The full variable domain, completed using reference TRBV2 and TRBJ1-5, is EPEVTQTPSHQVTQMGQEVILRCVPISNHLYFYWYRQILGQKVEFLVSFYNNEISEKSEIFDDQFSVERPDGSNFTLKIRSTKLEDSAMYFCASTPAGNGQPQHFGDGTRLSIL.

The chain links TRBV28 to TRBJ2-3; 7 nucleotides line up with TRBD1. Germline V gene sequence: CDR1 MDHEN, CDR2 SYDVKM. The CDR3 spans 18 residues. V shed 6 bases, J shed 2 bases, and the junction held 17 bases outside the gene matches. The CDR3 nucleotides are TGTGCCAGCAGCAAGATAAAAAGGGACAGAGCCCTCACAGATACGCAGTATTTT. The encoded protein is CASSKIKRDRALTDTQYF.

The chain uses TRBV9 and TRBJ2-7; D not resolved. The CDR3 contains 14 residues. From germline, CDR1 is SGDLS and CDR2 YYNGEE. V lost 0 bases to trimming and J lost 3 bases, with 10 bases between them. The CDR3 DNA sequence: TGTGCCAGCAGCGTAGGGGCAGTTGGCTACGAGCAGTACTTC. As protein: CASSVGAVGYEQYF.

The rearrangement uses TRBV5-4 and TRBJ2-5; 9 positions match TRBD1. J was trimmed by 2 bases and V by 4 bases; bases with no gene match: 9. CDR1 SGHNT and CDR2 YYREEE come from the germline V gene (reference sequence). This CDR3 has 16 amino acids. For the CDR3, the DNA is TGTGCCAGCAGCCTCGACAGGGGGGACTCGCAAGAGACCCAGTACTTC. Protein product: CASSLDRGDSQETQYF.

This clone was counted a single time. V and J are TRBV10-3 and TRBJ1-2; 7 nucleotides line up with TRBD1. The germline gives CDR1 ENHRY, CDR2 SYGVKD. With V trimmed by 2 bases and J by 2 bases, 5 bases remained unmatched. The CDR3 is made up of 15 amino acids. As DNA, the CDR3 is TGTGCCATCAGTGAGCCAGGGGGACAGAACTATGGCTACACCTTC. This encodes CAISEPGGQNYGYTF.

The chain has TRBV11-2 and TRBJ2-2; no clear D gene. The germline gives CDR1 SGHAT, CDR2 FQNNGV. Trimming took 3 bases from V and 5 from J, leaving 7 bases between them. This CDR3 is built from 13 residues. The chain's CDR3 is CASSLEQTGELFF. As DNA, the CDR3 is TGTGCCAGCAGCTTGGAGCAGACCGGGGAGCTGTTTTTT.

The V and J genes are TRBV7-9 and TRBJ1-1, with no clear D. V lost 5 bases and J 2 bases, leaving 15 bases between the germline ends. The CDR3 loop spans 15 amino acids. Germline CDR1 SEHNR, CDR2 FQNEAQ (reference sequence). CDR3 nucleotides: TGTGCCAGCAGCCCCAGGCTGGAGACAAACACTGAAGCTTTCTTT. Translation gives CASSPRLETNTEAFF.

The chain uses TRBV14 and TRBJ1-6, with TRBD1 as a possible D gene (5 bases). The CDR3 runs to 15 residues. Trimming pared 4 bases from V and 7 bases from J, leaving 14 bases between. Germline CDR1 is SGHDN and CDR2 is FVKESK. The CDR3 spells CASSLAGGRNSPLHF. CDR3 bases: TGTGCCAGCAGCCTCGCGGGGGGTAGGAATTCACCCCTCCACTTT.

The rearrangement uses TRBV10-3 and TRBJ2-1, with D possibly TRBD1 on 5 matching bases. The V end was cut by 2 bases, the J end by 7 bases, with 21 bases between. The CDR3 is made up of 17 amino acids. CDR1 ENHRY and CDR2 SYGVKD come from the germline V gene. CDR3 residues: CAISERSLGHSENEQFF. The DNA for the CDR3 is TGTGCCATCAGTGAGCGAAGTTTGGGGCATTCGGAGAATGAGCAGTTCTTC.

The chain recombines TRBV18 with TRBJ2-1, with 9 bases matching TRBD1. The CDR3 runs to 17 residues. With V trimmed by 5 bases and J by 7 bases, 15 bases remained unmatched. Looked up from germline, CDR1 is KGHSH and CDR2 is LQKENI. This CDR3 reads CASSANLRQGVRNEQFF. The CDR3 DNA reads TGTGCCAGCTCAGCTAACCTGAGACAGGGGGTTCGGAATGAGCAGTTCTTC.

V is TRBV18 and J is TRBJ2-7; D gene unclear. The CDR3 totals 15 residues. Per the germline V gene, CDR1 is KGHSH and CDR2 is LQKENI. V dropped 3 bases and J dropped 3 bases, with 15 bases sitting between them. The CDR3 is CASSPLPGSFYEQYF. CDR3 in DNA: TGTGCCAGCTCACCGCTGCCAGGCAGCTTCTACGAGCAGTACTTC.

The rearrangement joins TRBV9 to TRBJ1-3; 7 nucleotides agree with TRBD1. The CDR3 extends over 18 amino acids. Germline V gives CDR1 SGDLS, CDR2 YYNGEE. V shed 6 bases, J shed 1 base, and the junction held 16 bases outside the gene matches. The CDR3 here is CASTRGGSLLASGNTIYF. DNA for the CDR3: TGTGCCAGCACCCGAGGGGGCAGCTTACTCGCTTCTGGAAACACCATATATTTT. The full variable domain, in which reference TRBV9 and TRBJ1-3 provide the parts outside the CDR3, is DSGVTQTPKHLITATGQRVTLRCSPRSGDLSVYWYQQSLDQGLQFLIQYYNGEERAKGNILERFSAQQFPDLHSELNLSSLELGDSALYFCASTRGGSLLASGNTIYFGEGSWLTVV.

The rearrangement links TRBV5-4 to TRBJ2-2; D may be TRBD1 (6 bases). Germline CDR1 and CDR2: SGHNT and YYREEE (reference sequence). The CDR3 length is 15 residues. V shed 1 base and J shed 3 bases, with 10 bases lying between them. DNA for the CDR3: TGTGCCAGCAGCTTGACAGGGATATACACCGGGGAGCTGTTTTTT. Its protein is CASSLTGIYTGELFF.

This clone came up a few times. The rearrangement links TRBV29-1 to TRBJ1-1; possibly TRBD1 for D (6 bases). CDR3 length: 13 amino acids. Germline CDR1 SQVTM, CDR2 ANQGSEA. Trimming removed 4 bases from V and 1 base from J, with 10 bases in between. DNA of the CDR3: TGCAGCGTTGCGCGACAGGAGAACACTGAAGCTTTCTTT. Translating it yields CSVARQENTEAFF.

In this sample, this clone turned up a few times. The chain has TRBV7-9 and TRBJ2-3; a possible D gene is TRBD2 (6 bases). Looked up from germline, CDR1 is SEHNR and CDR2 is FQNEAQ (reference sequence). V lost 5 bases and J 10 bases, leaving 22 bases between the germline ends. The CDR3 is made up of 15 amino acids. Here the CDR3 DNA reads TGTGCCAGCAGCCCCGGAGGGCCTCCTGGGAAGGCGCAGTATTTT. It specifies CASSPGGPPGKAQYF.

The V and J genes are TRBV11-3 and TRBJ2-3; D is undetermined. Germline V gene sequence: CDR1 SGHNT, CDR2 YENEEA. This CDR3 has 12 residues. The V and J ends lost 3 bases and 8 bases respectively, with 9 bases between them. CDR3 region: CASSFQARTQYF. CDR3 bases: TGTGCCAGCAGCTTTCAAGCGCGTACGCAGTATTTT. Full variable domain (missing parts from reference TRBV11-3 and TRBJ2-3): EAGVVQSPRYKIIEKKQPVAFWCNPISGHNTLYWYLQNLGQGPELLIRYENEEAVDDSQLPKDRFSAERLKGVDSTLKIQPAELGDSAVYLCASSFQARTQYFGPGTRLTVL.

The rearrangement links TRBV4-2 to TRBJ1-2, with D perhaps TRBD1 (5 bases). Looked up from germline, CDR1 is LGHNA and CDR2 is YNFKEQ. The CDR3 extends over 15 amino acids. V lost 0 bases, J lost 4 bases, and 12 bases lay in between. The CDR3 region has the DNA TGTGCCAGCAGCCAAGAAGTAGGGGCCTTCTATGGCTACACCTTC. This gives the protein CASSQEVGAFYGYTF.

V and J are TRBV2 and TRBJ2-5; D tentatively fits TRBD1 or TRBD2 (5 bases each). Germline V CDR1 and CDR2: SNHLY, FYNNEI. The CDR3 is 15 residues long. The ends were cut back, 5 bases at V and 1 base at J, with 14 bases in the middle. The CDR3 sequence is CASSNYGTAQETQYF. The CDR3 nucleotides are TGTGCCAGCAGTAACTACGGGACGGCCCAAGAGACCCAGTACTTC.

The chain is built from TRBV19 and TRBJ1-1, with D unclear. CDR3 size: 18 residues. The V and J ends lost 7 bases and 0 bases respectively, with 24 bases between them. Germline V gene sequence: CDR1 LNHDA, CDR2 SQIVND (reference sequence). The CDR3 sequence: CASTPDGETSLMNTEAFF. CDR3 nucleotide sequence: TGTGCCAGTACCCCTGACGGGGAGACAAGCCTTATGAACACTGAAGCTTTCTTT.